This TCR beta chain was recovered during a study of T cells in localized non-small cell lung cancer. General study results and limits: In uninvolved adjacent lung, T cell clonality reached its highest value, exceeding tumor. Higher blood T cell density tracked longer overall survival. A median of approximately 57 clones ranked among the top 100 in tumor appeared in adjacent lung.

V was pared by 0 bases and J by 4 bases, with 8 bases between. CDR1 SGHRS and CDR2 YFSETQ come from the germline V gene. This CDR3 comprises 13 residues. Measured with immunoSEQ multiplex PCR; TCRdb has only the in-frame clones, and not every one. The data hold tens of thousands of clones, with about 87% observed a single time. Remarks on this clone: Its antigen is not identified.

This chain uses TRBV5-1 with TRBJ2-7, with D possibly being TRBD1 (6 bases). Sequenced here: peripheral blood, sampled before any cancer treatment. The sequence was collected from a man aged 35 to 69 with stage I squamous cell lung carcinoma. The CDR3 is CASSLETGYEQYF. In nucleotides, the CDR3 is TGCGCCAGCAGCTTGGAAACAGGGTACGAGCAGTACTTC. Full variable domain (remainder filled in from reference TRBV5-1 and TRBJ2-7): KAGVTQTPRYLIKTRGQQVTLSCSPISGHRSVSWYQQTPGQGLQFLFEYFSETQRNKGNFPGRFSGRQFSNSRSEMNVSTLELGDSALYLCASSLETGYEQYFGPGTRLTVT.